Shown below are 10 T cell receptor beta chains from a single sample sequenced in a study of blood T cell repertoires in COVID-19. Libraries were prepared by immunoSEQ multiplex PCR; TCRdb keeps only in-frame clonotypes and omits some of them. This table has under 150,000 clones, 84% appearing once. Material: peripheral blood. All receptors derive from a woman aged 40 to 50 with acute or convalescent COVID-19.

The chain combines TRBV19 with TRBJ1-1; 7 nucleotides match TRBD1. Trimming removed 3 bases from V and 7 bases from J; junction bases left unmatched: 14. Germline loops: CDR1 LNHDA, CDR2 SQIVND (reference sequence). The CDR3 contains 16 residues. The CDR3 here is CASSIQDRTGGREAFF. The CDR3 nucleotides read TGTGCCAGTAGTATCCAGGATCGGACAGGCGGCCGTGAAGCTTTCTTT.

This chain links TRBV5-6 with TRBJ2-2, with a possible D match to TRBD1 (6 bases). With 5 bases removed from V and 6 bases from J, the gap between germline ends came to 14 bases. Germline V gene sequence: CDR1 SGHDT, CDR2 YYEEEE. The CDR3 consists of 14 residues. The CDR3 reads CASRPTNRAGELFF. CDR3 bases: TGTGCCAGCAGACCTACCAACAGGGCCGGGGAGCTGTTTTTT. The variable domain in full, completed from reference TRBV5-6 and TRBJ2-2, reads DAGVTQSPTHLIKTRGQQVTLRCSPKSGHDTVSWYQQALGQGPQFIFQYYEEEERQRGNFPDRFSGHQFPNYSSELNVNALLLGDSALYLCASRPTNRAGELFFGEGSRLTVL.

This chain connects TRBV19 to TRBJ1-4; TRBD1 agrees at 9 bases. The CDR3 length is 17 residues. The germline CDR1 and CDR2 sequences are LNHDA and SQIVND (reference sequence). Trimming removed 3 bases from V and 8 bases from J; junction bases left unmatched: 13. CDR3: CASSIGQGLGEREKLFF. The CDR3 coding sequence is TGTGCCAGTAGTATCGGACAGGGGCTTGGTGAGCGGGAAAAACTGTTTTTT.

There are a few counts of this clone. The chain couples TRBV7-2 to TRBJ1-2; 10 nucleotides line up with TRBD1. The CDR3 contains 15 residues. Germline V CDR1 and CDR2: SGHTA, FQGNSA. The V and J ends lost 2 bases and 8 bases, in that order; junction bases with no gene match: 8. The CDR3 DNA is TGTGCCAGCAGCTTATCGACCGGGACAGGGGCCGGCTACACCTTC. Translation: CASSLSTGTGAGYTF.

The chain couples TRBV7-2 to TRBJ1-3; tentative D call: TRBD1 (5 bases). The germline CDR1 and CDR2 sequences are SGHTA and FQGNSA. There are 15 residues in the CDR3. V lost 5 bases, J lost 4 bases, and 15 bases lay in between. DNA for the CDR3: TGTGCCAGCAGCAAATCGGGGACTGGCGGAAACACCATATATTTT. Its translation is CASSKSGTGGNTIYF.

A word on this clone: The sample contains more than one DNA sequence encoding this CDR3. This chain links TRBV9 with TRBJ2-7; 12 bases match TRBD2. The CDR3 has 14 amino acids. Germline values: CDR1 SGDLS, CDR2 YYNGEE. Losses at the gene ends were 3 bases for V and 4 bases for J; bases not matched to a gene: 2. The CDR3 DNA follows: TGTGCCAGCAGCGCAGGACTAGCGGGGTACGAGCAGTACTTC. This translates into CASSAGLAGYEQYF. Filled out from reference TRBV9 and TRBJ2-7, the complete variable domain reads DSGVTQTPKHLITATGQRVTLRCSPRSGDLSVYWYQQSLDQGLQFLIQYYNGEERAKGNILERFSAQQFPDLHSELNLSSLELGDSALYFCASSAGLAGYEQYFGPGTRLTVT.

This clone was seen a few times. The chain is built from TRBV19 and TRBJ1-6; D remains unclear. Germline V CDR1 and CDR2: LNHDA, SQIVND (reference sequence). Between the trimmed V and J ends, which lost 2 bases and 8 bases, there was a span of 7 bases. CDR3 length: 13 amino acids. Written as DNA, the CDR3 is TGTGCCAGTAGTATATTGGCGGATTCACCCCTCCACTTT. Its protein product is CASSILADSPLHF.

V and J are TRBV7-9 and TRBJ2-5; no clear D. The V gene's germline CDR1 is SEHNR and CDR2 FQNEAQ (reference sequence). V lost 5 bases, J lost 0 bases, and 10 bases lay in between. This CDR3 comprises 14 residues. CDR3 DNA: TGTGCCAGCAGCCCCCGGAGAAACCAAGAGACCCAGTACTTC. It encodes CASSPRRNQETQYF.

The rearrangement uses TRBV27 and TRBJ2-7; D call uncertain. Germline assignment: CDR1 MNHEY and CDR2 SMNVEV (reference sequence). CDR3 length: 15 amino acids. Between the trimmed V and J ends, which lost 2 bases and 0 bases, there was a span of 11 bases. The CDR3 is CASSLKFYSSYEQYF. The CDR3, as DNA: TGTGCCAGCAGTTTAAAGTTCTACAGCTCCTACGAGCAGTACTTC.

This rearrangement joins TRBV7-9 to TRBJ1-1; the D gene is possibly TRBD1 (6 bases). V lost 4 bases, J lost 0 bases, and 12 bases lay in between. Germline V gene data show CDR1 as SEHNR and CDR2 as FQNEAQ (reference sequence). This CDR3 comprises 15 residues. The CDR3 region has the DNA TGTGCCAGCAGCTCCGCAGGGGTTTTGAACACTGAAGCTTTCTTT. It is translated as CASSSAGVLNTEAFF.